This TCR beta chain was recovered during a study of neurological immune-mediated disorders. With 3 bases removed from V and 6 bases from J, the gap between germline ends came to 17 bases. In germline, CDR1 is SGHRS, CDR2 YFSETQ. The CDR3 runs 15 residues. This clonotype was seen repeatedly, ten times or more. In TCRdb, the 5' RACE reads were re-called with MiXCR into one record per CDR3 protein. The sample yields roughly 48,000 distinct CDR3 sequences, over 20% seen once. The rearrangement links TRBV5-1 to TRBJ2-3, with D tentatively TRBD2 (7 bases). The sequence derives from a woman between 65 and 79 years old in good health. Sequenced material: PBMCs. CDR3 residues: CASSSSGGGADTQYF. The DNA of the CDR3 is TGCGCCAGCAGCTCCAGCGGAGGGGGGGCGGATACGCAGTATTTT.